A selection of T cell receptor beta chains follows, all from one sample in a study of T cells in Graves' hyperthyroidism and ophthalmopathy. TCRdb recomputed calls from the multiplex PCR reads with MiXCR, one row per CDR3 protein. The repertoire holds some 460,000 distinct CDR3 sequences, with 15% to 18% as singletons. Input material: blood. All receptors derive from a young woman with Graves' hyperthyroidism. The CDR3 runs from the conserved cysteine through the conserved F or W. Each record gives: CDR3 protein, CDR3 DNA, V gene, D gene, clone size, J gene. The D gene is left open where the match is weak. Where a row states a size, it is once, few, many or the class of an expanded clone; other rows omit it.

CASSPTSPTSTGPNEQFF | TGTGCCAGCAGTCCTACGTCCCCCACTAGTACCGGCCCCAATGAGCAGTTCTTC | TRBV6-2/TRBV6-3 | . | . | TRBJ2-1
CSAGSPPGPPGAKNIQYF | TGCAGTGCTGGCAGTCCCCCGGGCCCCCCGGGGGCCAAAAACATTCAGTACTTC | TRBV20-1 | . | many | TRBJ2-4
CASSPAGQGGSGYTF | TGCGCCAGCAGCCCAGCGGGACAGGGGGGAAGTGGCTACACCTTC | TRBV4-1 | TRBD1 | . | TRBJ1-2
CASSYYGGEYNEQFF | TGTGCCAGCAGCTATTATGGGGGCGAGTACAATGAGCAGTTCTTC | TRBV5-6 | . | many | TRBJ2-1
CAWNTGSSYEQYF | TGTGCCTGGAATACAGGGAGCTCCTACGAGCAGTACTTC | TRBV30 | . | . | TRBJ2-7
CASKSGTLNTEAFF | TGCGCCAGCAAATCGGGGACTCTGAACACTGAAGCTTTCTTT | TRBV5-1 | . | many | TRBJ1-1
CSVEAGREQYF | TGCAGCGTTGAGGCAGGGCGCGAGCAGTACTTC | TRBV29-1 | . | many | TRBJ2-7
CASAQPGQGVHEQYF | TGTGCCAGCGCACAGCCGGGACAGGGGGTTCACGAGCAGTACTTC | TRBV12-3/TRBV12-4 | TRBD1 | many | TRBJ2-7
CASSPAPQGRGDTQYF | TGCGCCAGCAGCCCGGCACCCCAGGGCCGGGGAGATACGCAGTATTTT | TRBV4-1 | . | many | TRBJ2-3
CASSPSGGAENEQFF | TGTGCCAGCAGTCCTAGCGGGGGGGCGGAGAATGAGCAGTTCTTC | TRBV5-6 | TRBD2 | many | TRBJ2-1
CSVEKGDYGYTF | TGCAGCGTTGAAAAAGGAGACTATGGCTACACCTTC | TRBV29-1 | . | many | TRBJ1-2
CASSIRHGLNQPQHF | TGTGCCAGCAGCATACGACACGGGCTAAATCAGCCCCAGCATTTT | TRBV12-3/TRBV12-4 | . | many | TRBJ1-5
CASSPQGGNSPLHF | TGTGCCAGCAGTCCCCAGGGGGGGAATTCACCCCTCCACTTT | TRBV7-9 | TRBD1 | many | TRBJ1-6
CASSLGQGQSSYNEQFF | TGTGCCAGCAGCCTCGGACAGGGCCAGAGCTCCTACAATGAGCAGTTCTTC | TRBV7-3 | TRBD1 | . | TRBJ2-1
CASGSRYNEQFF | TGTGCCAGCGGGAGTCGGTACAATGAGCAGTTCTTC | TRBV7-3 | . | many | TRBJ2-1